This T cell receptor (beta chain) is drawn from a study of T cell responses to AZD1222 COVID-19 vaccine. Overall study findings and caveats: Seropositive at baseline were only a handful of AZD1222 recipients. The donor cohort was predominantly white British with a female majority, and clonal diversity may have been underestimated. Two AZD1222 doses significantly raised spike-specific TCR breadth and depth over controls.

As regards this clone: Its matching antigen is unknown.

Assay used: immunoSEQ multiplex PCR; TCRdb lists only in-frame clones, some missing. The data show about 160,000 clones, about 91% seen once. The ends lost 4 bases at V and 1 base at J; junction bases unmatched: 6. Germline V CDR1 and CDR2: SGHRS, YFSETQ. The CDR3 has 15 residues. The sample in question was peripheral blood, obtained on day 0 of MenACWY control vaccination. The sequence derives from an adult in good health. This chain joins TRBV5-1 and TRBJ2-5, with TRBD2 matching 8 bases. CDR3 nucleotides: TGCGCCAGCAGCCTAACCGGGACTAGCCAAGAGACCCAGTACTTC. This codes for CASSLTGTSQETQYF.